Described below is a single T cell receptor beta chain sequence and its context. Its antigen specificity is not known. The input lacks base qualities; no much larger clone sits a single base away. Whole blood was collected in K2EDTA tubes by collaborating institutions according to the institutions' own protocols. For TCRbeta analysis, collaborators shipped samples in one of three forms: frozen whole blood, isolated PBMCs, or DNA extracted from either of those sample types. These data belong to a study of blood T cell repertoires in COVID-19 (dated by TCRdb to 2020 to 2022). About the full investigation: Collaborator samples came from the United States, Italy and Spain and covered acute and convalescent phases of COVID-19. The prospective study material was composed of cDNA or gDNA derived from T cells, B-cell-depleted T cells, or PBMCs. Subjects who had been exposed to COVID-19, were actively infected with it, or had recovered from it provided the deeply sampled blood TCRbeta repertoires that made up the dataset. The repertoires were released in a freely available public database intended as a resource for research on the immune response to SARS-CoV-2. The samples were drawn from two sources: the first 160 participants of the ongoing ImmuneRACE study, and 1,254 subjects contributed by 6 global collaborators. Sample metadata almost always included a de-identified subject ID, COVID-19 status, age in years and sex. Where HLA class I and class II types were available, the types were taken from metadata supplied by the sample provider, not from assay-based typing. Results and caveats for the whole study, not just this receptor: The quantity of clinical and demographic metadata differed by source and by participant and was supplied without curation.

Taken from the germline V gene, the CDR1 and CDR2 loops are MDHEN and SYDVKM. The CDR3 goes from the cysteine to the phenylalanine over 15 residues. The read is trimmed to its CDR3 DNA, 45 bases read in frame from base 1. V ends up 5 bases short and J 8 bases short, with an unmatched junction base count of 11. TCRbeta CDR3 regions were amplified from genomic DNA using the immunoSEQ Assay, a bias-controlled multiplex PCR. The published analysis was carried out like this. Within the assay, amplification of reference gene primers was used to estimate how many nucleated cells each sample contained. Sequence reads were collapsed and filtered to measure the absolute abundance of every unique TCRbeta CDR3 rearrangement. For each sample, productive Simpson clonality was calculated as the square root of Simpson's diversity index over productive rearrangements. TCRdb retrieved this table from immuneACCESS and kept in-frame rearrangements only. Not all clones are present; in checked studies, unresolved V genes account for under half, and no reason is known for the remainder. That table supplies the V and J calls and clone size; D and trimming were determined from the DNA. The sample has about 73,000 clones on record, 81% of them singletons. The ten largest clones add up to 20% of the sample.

Sequencing input: peripheral blood. The chain joins TRBV28 to TRBJ2-1, and 8 junctional nucleotides match TRBD1. The sequence was collected from a woman in her seventies with acute or convalescent COVID-19. The bases read TGTGCCAGCAGTAGGACAGGGTACAGCCGGGATGAGCAGTTCTTC. It specifies CASSRTGYSRDEQFF.